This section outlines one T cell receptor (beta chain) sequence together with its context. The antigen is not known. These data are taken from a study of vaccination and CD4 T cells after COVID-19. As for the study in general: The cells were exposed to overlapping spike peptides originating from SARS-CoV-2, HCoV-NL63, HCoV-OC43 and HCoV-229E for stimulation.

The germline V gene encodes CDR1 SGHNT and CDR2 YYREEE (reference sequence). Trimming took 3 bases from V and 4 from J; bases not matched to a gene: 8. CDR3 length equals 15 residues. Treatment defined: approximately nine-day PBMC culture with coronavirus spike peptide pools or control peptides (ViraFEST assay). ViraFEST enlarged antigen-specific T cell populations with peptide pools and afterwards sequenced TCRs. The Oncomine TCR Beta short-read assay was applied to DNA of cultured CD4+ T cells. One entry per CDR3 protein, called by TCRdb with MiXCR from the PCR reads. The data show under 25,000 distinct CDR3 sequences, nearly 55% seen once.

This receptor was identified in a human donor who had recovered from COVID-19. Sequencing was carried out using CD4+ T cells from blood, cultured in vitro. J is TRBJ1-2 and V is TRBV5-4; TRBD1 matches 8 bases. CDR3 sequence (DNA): TGTGCCAGCAGCTCACCAACCGGGACAGGCTATGGCTACACCTTC. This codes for CASSSPTGTGYGYTF.